This T cell receptor (beta chain) was identified during a study of CD8 T cells in ankylosing spondylitis. The CDR3 extends over 18 amino acids. The V end lost 6 bases, the J end lost 2 bases, and 22 bases lay between the germline ends. Study results and limitations: What seemed typical of ankylosing spondylitis blood was a TCR beta motif built from roughly eight highly homologous variants.

This clonotype was counted a few times. What it recognizes is unknown. TCR beta libraries were made by quantitative 5'-RACE with molecular barcodes. Via MiXCR, TCRdb re-called the 5' RACE reads, giving one row per CDR3 protein. Of hundreds of thousands of distinct CDR3 sequences listed, over 9.5% are singletons. The chain combines TRBV12-3 or TRBV12-4 with TRBJ2-2, with D perhaps matching TRBD2 (5 bases). The sequenced sample consisted of blood, either unsorted or a sorted T cell fraction (not recorded which). This TCR derives from a male donor with ankylosing spondylitis. CDR3 residues: CASSLLLRLGANTGELFF. As DNA, the CDR3 is TGTGCCAGCAGCCTCCTGCTCCGGTTGGGAGCAAACACCGGGGAGCTGTTTTTT.